The 2 T cell receptor beta chains presented below share a single source sample, sequenced in a study of blood T cell repertoires in COVID-19. Using immunoSEQ multiplex PCR, the repertoire was profiled, and TCRdb retains in-frame clones only, with some absent. The sample comprises tens of thousands of clones, 60% to 80% of which are singletons, and around 47% rests with the top ten. Sequencing used peripheral blood. These receptors were obtained from a human donor in a cohort sampled during active COVID-19.

V and J are TRBV5-1 and TRBJ2-5, with 8 bases that match TRBD2. Germline lookup yields CDR1 SGHRS and CDR2 YFSETQ. The trim removed 4 bases at V and 4 bases at J, leaving 6 bases unmatched. The CDR3 covers 14 residues. CDR3 sequence (DNA): TGCGCCAGCAGCCCCCGAGCGGGAGCAGAGACCCAGTACTTC. It codes for CASSPRAGAETQYF.

The V gene is TRBV18, the J gene TRBJ1-5, with TRBD1 matching over 8 bases. Germline CDR1 reads KGHSH; CDR2 reads LQKENI. V lost 3 bases, J lost 0 bases, and 7 bases stayed unmatched. The CDR3 length is 17 residues. DNA for the CDR3: TGTGCCAGCTCACCCGGGACAGGCCCTAATAGCAATCAGCCCCAGCATTTT. This gives the protein CASSPGTGPNSNQPQHF.